Here is one T cell receptor beta chain with its context. Its matching antigen is unknown. Some clones are missing from TCRdb's copy, which holds only in-frame ones; the method was immunoSEQ multiplex PCR. The sample yields about 74,000 clones, 94% seen once. Among the roughly 120 subjects of the validation cohort, separate from the roughly 670-subject first cohort, were the donors. The data stem from a study of cytomegalovirus exposure and HLA in healthy donors. Study findings and constraints: Overall, roughly 160 TCR beta chains were annotated as cytomegalovirus-associated.

CDR1 is SGHAT and CDR2 is FQDESV in the germline V gene (reference sequence). The CDR3 is 17 amino acids. The junction had 16 bases not matched to a gene; V was cut back by 5 bases and J by 9 bases. V gene TRBV11-1 combines with J gene TRBJ2-1; TRBD1 agrees at 10 bases. The sequence was obtained from a woman aged 18-30 years in good health and CMV-seropositive. The sequencing input was PBMCs. The CDR3 spells CASSPLNRGQGLGEQFF. The CDR3 DNA sequence: TGTGCCAGCAGCCCCCTTAATCGGGGACAGGGGTTGGGTGAGCAGTTCTTC.